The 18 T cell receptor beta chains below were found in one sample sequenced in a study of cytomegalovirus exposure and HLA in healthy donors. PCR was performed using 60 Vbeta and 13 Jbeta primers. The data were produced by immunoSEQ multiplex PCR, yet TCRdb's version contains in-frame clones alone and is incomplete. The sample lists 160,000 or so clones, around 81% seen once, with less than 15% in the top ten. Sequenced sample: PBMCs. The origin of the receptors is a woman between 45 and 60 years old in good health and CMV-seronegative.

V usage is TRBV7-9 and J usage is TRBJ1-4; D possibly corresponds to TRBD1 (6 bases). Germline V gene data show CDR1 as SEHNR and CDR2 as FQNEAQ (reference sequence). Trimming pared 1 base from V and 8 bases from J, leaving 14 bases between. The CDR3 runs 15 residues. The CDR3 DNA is TGTGCCAGCAGCTTAGTACAGGGAAGGGAGGAAAAACTGTTTTTT. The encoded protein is CASSLVQGREEKLFF.

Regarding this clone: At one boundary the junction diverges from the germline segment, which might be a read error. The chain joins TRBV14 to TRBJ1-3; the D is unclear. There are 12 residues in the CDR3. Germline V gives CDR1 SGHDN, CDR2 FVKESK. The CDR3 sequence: CASSPSGLVQDF. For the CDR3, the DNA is TGTGCCAGCAGCCCCTCCGGACTCGTCCAGGATTTT.

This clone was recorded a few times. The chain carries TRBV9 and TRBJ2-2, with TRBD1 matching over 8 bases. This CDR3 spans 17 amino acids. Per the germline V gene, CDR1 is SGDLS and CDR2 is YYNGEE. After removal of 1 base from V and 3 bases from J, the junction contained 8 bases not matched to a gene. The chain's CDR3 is CASSVRQGLQDTGELFF. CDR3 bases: TGTGCCAGCAGCGTAAGACAGGGGCTCCAAGACACCGGGGAGCTGTTTTTT.

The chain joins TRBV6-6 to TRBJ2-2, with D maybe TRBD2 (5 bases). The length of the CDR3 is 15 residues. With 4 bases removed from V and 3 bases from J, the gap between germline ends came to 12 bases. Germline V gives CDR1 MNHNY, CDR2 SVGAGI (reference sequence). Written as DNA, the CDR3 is TGTGCCAGCAGTTCCCCCGGGGAATACACCGGGGAGCTGTTTTTT. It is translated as CASSSPGEYTGELFF.

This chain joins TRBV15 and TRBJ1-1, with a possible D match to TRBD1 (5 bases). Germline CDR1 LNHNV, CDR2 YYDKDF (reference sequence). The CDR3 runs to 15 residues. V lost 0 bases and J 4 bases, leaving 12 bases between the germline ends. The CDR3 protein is CATSRDGGMSTEAFF. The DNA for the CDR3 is TGTGCCACCAGCAGAGATGGGGGGATGAGCACTGAAGCTTTCTTT. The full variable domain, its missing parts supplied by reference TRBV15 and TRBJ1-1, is DAMVIQNPRYQVTQFGKPVTLSCSQTLNHNVMYWYQQKSSQAPKLLFHYYDKDFNNEADTPDNFQSRRPNTSFCFLDIRSPGLGDTAMYLCATSRDGGMSTEAFFGQGTRLTVV.

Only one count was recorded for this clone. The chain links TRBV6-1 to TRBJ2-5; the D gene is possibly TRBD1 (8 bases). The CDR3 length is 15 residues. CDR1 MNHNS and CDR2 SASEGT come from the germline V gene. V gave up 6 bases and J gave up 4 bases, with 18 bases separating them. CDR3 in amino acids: CASSRYRGEGETQYF. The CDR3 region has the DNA TGTGCCAGCAGCAGATACAGGGGGGAGGGAGAGACCCAGTACTTC.

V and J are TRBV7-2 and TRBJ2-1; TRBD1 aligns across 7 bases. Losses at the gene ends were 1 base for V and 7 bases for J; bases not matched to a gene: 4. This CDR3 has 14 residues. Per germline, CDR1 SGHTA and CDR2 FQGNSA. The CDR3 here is CASSLDRGANEQFF. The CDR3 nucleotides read TGTGCCAGCAGCTTAGACAGGGGAGCAAATGAGCAGTTCTTC.

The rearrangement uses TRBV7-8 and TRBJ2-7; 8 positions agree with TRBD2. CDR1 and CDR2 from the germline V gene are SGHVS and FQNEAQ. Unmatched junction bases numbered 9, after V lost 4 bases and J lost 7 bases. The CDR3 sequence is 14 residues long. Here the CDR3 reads CASSSSGLVGEQYF. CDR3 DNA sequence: TGTGCCAGCAGCTCGTCGGGACTAGTCGGTGAGCAGTACTTC.

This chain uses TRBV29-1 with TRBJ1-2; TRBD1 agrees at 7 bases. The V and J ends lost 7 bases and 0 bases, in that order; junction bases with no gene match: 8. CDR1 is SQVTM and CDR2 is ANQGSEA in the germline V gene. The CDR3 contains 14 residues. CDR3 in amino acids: CSAGQLIPNYGYTF. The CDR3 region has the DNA TGCAGCGCGGGACAGCTCATACCTAACTATGGCTACACCTTC.

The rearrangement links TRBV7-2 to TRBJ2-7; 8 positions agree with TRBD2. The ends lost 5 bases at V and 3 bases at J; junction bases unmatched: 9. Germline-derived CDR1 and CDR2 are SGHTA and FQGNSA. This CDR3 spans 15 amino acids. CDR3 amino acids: CASSRSREGLYEQYF. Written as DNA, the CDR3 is TGTGCCAGCAGCCGGAGTCGGGAGGGCCTCTACGAGCAGTACTTC. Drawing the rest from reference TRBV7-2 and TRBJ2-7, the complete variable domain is GAGVSQSPSNKVTEKGKDVELRCDPISGHTALYWYRQSLGQGLEFLIYFQGNSAPDKSGLPSDRFSAERTGGSVSTLTIQRTQQEDSAVYLCASSRSREGLYEQYFGPGTRLTVT.

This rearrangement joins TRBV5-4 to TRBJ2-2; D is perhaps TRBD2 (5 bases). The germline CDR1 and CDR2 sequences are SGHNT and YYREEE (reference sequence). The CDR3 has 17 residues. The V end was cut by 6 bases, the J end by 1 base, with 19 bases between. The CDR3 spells CASTSRAGSGNTGELFF. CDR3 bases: TGTGCCAGCACCTCCCGGGCGGGTTCAGGGAACACCGGGGAGCTGTTTTTT.

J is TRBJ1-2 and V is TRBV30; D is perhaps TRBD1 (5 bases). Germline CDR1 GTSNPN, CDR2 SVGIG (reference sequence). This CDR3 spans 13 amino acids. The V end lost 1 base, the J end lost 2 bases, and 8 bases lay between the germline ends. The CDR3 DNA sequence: TGTGCCTGGAGTGGGGAGGGGAACTATGGCTACACCTTC. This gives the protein CAWSGEGNYGYTF.

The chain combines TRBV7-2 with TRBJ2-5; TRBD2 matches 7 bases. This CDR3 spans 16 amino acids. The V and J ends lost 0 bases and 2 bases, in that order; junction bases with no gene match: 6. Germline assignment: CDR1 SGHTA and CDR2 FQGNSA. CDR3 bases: TGTGCCAGCAGCTTAGCCTTGGGAGGGAGACAAGAGACCCAGTACTTC. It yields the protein CASSLALGGRQETQYF.

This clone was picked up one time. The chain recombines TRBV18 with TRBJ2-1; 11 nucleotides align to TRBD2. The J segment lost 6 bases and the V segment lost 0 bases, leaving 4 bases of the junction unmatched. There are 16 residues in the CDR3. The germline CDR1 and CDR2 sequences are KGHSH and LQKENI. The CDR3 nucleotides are TGTGCCAGCTCACCACCTAGCGGGGGGGCCTCCAATGAGCAGTTCTTC. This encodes CASSPPSGGASNEQFF. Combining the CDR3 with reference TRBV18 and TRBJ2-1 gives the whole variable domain NAGVMQNPRHLVRRRGQEARLRCSPMKGHSHVYWYRQLPEEGLKFMVYLQKENIIDESGMPKERFSAEFPKEGPSILRIQQVVRGDSAAYFCASSPPSGGASNEQFFGPGTRLTVL.

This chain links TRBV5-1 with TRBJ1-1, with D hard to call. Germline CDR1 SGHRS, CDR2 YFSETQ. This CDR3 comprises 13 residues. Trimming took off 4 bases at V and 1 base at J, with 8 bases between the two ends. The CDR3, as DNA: TGCGCCAGCAGCCTACCAGGGAACACTGAAGCTTTCTTT. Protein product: CASSLPGNTEAFF.

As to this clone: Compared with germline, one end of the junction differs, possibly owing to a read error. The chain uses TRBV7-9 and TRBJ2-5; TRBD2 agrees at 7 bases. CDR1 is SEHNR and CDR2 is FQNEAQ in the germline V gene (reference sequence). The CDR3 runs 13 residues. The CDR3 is CSSSLGTIETQYF. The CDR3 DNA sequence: TGTTCCAGCAGCTTAGGGACTATAGAGACCCAGTACTTC. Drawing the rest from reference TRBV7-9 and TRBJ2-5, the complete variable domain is DTGVSQNPRHKITKRGQNVTFRCDPISEHNRLYWYRQTLGQGPEFLTYFQNEAQLEKSRLLSDRFSAERPKGSFSTLEIQRTEQGDSAMYLCSSSLGTIETQYFGPGTRLLVL.

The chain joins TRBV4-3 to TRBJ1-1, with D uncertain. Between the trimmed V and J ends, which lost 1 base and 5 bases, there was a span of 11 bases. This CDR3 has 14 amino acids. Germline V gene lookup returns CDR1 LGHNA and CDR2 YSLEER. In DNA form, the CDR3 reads TGCGCCAGCAGCCAAGGCCTCCTGACAACTGAAGCTTTCTTT. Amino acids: CASSQGLLTTEAFF.

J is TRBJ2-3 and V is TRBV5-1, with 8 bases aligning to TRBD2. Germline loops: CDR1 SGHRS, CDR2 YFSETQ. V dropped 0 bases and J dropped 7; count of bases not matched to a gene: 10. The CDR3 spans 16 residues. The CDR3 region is CASSLALGLAPNTQYF. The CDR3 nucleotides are TGCGCCAGCAGCTTGGCCCTTGGACTAGCCCCGAATACGCAGTATTTT.